The present T cell receptor (beta chain) was sequenced within a study of blood T cell repertoires in COVID-19. Study-wide context: Acute and convalescent COVID-19 specimens originated in the United States, Italy and Spain. The analysed material was cDNA or gDNA that came from T cells, B-cell-depleted T cells, or PBMCs.

Followed over time, Seattle patients had been enrolled while infection was active. As originally analysed: The authors estimated nucleated cell counts from reference gene primer amplification. TCRdb's table, derived via immunoSEQ multiplex PCR, lists solely in-frame clones and lacks some. The V and J calls and clone size were taken over from that table, and D and trimming were inferred from the DNA. This table has approximately 270,000 clones, approximately 85% appearing once. The CDR3 has 16 residues. Trimming took 5 bases from V and 2 from J; bases not matched to a gene: 11. Germline lookup yields CDR1 SGHVS and CDR2 FNYEAQ.

The clonotype was recovered from a human donor with COVID-19, enrolled during active disease. The donor label of this sample is uncertain. The chain links TRBV7-6 to TRBJ2-5; 7 nucleotides align to TRBD1. The sequenced material came from peripheral blood. CDR3 nucleotides: TGTGCCAGCAGCCCCCGGACAGGCCGGATACAAGAGACCCAGTACTTC. Protein: CASSPRTGRIQETQYF.